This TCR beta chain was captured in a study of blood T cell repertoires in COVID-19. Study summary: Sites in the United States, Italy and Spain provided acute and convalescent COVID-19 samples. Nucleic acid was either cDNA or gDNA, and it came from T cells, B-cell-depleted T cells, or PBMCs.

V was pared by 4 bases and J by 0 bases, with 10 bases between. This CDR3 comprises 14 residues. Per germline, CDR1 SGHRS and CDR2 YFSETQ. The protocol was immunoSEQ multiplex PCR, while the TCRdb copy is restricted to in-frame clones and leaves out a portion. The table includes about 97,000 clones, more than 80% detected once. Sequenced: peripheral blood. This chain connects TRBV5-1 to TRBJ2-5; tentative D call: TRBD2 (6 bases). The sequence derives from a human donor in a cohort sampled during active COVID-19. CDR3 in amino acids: CASSLGGNQETQYF. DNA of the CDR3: TGCGCCAGCAGCCTGGGCGGGAACCAAGAGACCCAGTACTTC.